The clone carrying this T cell receptor beta chain has more than one count but fewer than ten. Its antigen is not known. This sample is part of a study of T cell repertoires in cytomegalovirus infection. Findings of the study overall: Identification of carriers of CMV plus the relevant HLA was achieved through cumulative public TCR beta family frequency. Dominating the ex vivo response were TCR beta clonotypes that were CMV-specific and HLA-C-restricted.

Via MiXCR, TCRdb re-called the reads, giving one row per CDR3 protein. This sample has some 350,000 distinct CDR3 sequences, with approximately 30% found just once. Germline V CDR1 and CDR2: SGHVS, FNYEAQ. The V and J ends lost 5 bases and 5 bases, in that order; junction bases with no gene match: 10. The CDR3 covers 15 residues. Specimen: cultured PBMCs, collected from culture after CMV antigen stimulation. The sequence was collected from a human donor in good health (CMV status not recorded). Some clones in this sample may be carry-over from other donors' samples. The rearrangement links TRBV7-6 to TRBJ2-7, with 9 bases fitting TRBD2. CDR3 coding DNA: TGTGCCAGCAGCCTTCTAGCGGGATCAGGAAACGAGCAGTACTTC. This translates into CASSLLAGSGNEQYF.